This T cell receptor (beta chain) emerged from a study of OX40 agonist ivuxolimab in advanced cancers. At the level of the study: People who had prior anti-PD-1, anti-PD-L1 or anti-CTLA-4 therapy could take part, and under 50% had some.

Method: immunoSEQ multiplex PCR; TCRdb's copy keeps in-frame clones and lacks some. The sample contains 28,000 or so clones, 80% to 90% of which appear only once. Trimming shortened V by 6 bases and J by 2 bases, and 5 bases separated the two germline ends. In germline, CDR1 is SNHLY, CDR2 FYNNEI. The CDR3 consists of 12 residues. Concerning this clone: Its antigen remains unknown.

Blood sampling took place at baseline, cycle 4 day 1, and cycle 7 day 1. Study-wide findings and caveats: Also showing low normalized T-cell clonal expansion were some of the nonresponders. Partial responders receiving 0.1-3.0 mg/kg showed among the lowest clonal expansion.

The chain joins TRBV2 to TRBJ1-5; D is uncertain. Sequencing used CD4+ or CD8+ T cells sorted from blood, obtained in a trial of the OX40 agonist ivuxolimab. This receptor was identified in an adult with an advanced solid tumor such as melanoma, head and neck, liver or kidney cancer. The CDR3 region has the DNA TGTGCCAGCAGGGGTCGCAATCAGCCCCAGCATTTT. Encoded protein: CASRGRNQPQHF.